The clone carrying this T cell receptor beta chain counts as medium-sized (0.01 to 0.1%). What it recognizes is unknown. The sample belongs to a study of liver allograft versus peripheral blood T cells. Study overall: Transplanted livers and recipients' peripheral blood had their T cell receptor repertoires compared.

Study results and caveats: Differences were reported between the T cell receptor repertoires inside liver allografts and those that were detected in peripheral blood.

TCRdb used MiXCR to reprocess the reads, holding one entry per CDR3 protein. The table has fewer than 7,000 distinct CDR3 sequences, 17% seen once. The CDR3 contains 14 residues. Germline V gene sequence: CDR1 GTSNPN, CDR2 SVGIG (reference sequence). V dropped 0 bases and J dropped 8 bases, with 16 bases sitting between them. V and J are TRBV30 and TRBJ1-2; possibly TRBD1 for D (5 bases). The clonotype originates from a human patient who had a liver transplant. The graft donor may have contributed some T cells. In DNA, the CDR3 is TGTGCCTGGAGTGTCCTACAGGTATCGCGCGGCTACACCTTC. Amino acids: CAWSVLQVSRGYTF.